These 22 T cell receptor beta chains came from one sample sequenced in a study of T cell clonotyping in hematopoietic cell transplantation. Libraries were prepared by immunoSEQ multiplex PCR; TCRdb keeps only in-frame clonotypes and omits some of them. Among about 41,000 clones listed, about 85% were seen once. The time point denotes: recipient sample about 28 days before transplant, after cytoreduction. Sequences were derived from peripheral blood mononuclear cells, sampled before stem cell transplant. The receptors were sampled from a man between 60 and 75 years old with acute myeloid leukemia. Some clones in this sample may be carry-over from other donors' samples.

The gene calls are TRBV4-2 and TRBJ2-7; 7 positions agree with TRBD1. Looked up from germline, CDR1 is LGHNA and CDR2 is YNFKEQ. The CDR3 consists of 13 residues. Trimming cost V 10 bases and J 3 bases; bases outside gene matches: 9. The CDR3 region is CANFRDRGYEQYF. In nucleotides, the CDR3 is TGTGCCAACTTCCGGGACAGAGGCTACGAGCAGTACTTC.

In this sample, this clone turned up a few times. This rearrangement joins TRBV5-5 to TRBJ1-5; a weak D match, TRBD1 (6 bases). The V end was cut by 2 bases, the J end by 3 bases, with 15 bases between. CDR3 length: 16 amino acids. CDR1 is SGHKS and CDR2 is YYEKEE in the germline V gene (reference sequence). DNA of the CDR3: TGTGCCAGCAGCTTCGGGGGGGGCGAAAACAATCAGCCCCAGCATTTT. This sequence encodes CASSFGGGENNQPQHF.

The chain uses TRBV10-3 and TRBJ1-2; D perhaps matches TRBD1 (5 bases). Germline CDR1 and CDR2: ENHRY and SYGVKD. Trimming took off 3 bases at V and 7 bases at J, with 9 bases between the two ends. This CDR3 region has 12 residues. For the CDR3, the DNA is TGTGCCATCAGTGACCAGGGTATTGGCTACACCTTC. Amino acids: CAISDQGIGYTF.

In DNA form, the CDR3 reads TGTGCCAGCAGCCAGATCGCGTCAGGGAACACTGAAGCTTTCTTT. Its translation is CASSQIASGNTEAFF. This sequence joins TRBV11-2 and TRBJ1-1; D unclear. This CDR3 contains 15 residues. Per germline, CDR1 SGHAT and CDR2 FQNNGV. Trimming stripped 5 bases from V and 1 base from J, with 14 bases between.

In this sample, this clone turned up a few times. The rearrangement joins TRBV5-4 to TRBJ2-1; the D gene is possibly TRBD2 (5 bases). CDR1 and CDR2 (germline): SGHNT, YYREEE (reference sequence). Trimming removed 4 bases from V and 6 bases from J, with 8 bases in between. The CDR3 sequence is 12 residues long. In DNA form, the CDR3 reads TGTGCCAGCAGCACCACTAGCAATGAGCAGTTCTTC. It specifies CASSTTSNEQFF. The full variable domain, completed using reference TRBV5-4 and TRBJ2-1, is ETGVTQSPTHLIKTRGQQVTLRCSSQSGHNTVSWYQQALGQGPQFIFQYYREEENGRGNFPPRFSGLQFPNYSSELNVNALELDDSALYLCASSTTSNEQFFGPGTRLTVL.

CDR3 sequence (DNA): TGTGCCAGCAGCTTAGGTCTGGGAGGAGAGACCCAGTACTTC. The encoded protein is CASSLGLGGETQYF. V and J are TRBV11-2 and TRBJ2-5; D perhaps matches TRBD2 (6 bases). CDR1 SGHAT and CDR2 FQNNGV come from the germline V gene. The CDR3 loop spans 14 amino acids. V shed 1 base and J shed 4 bases, with 10 bases lying between them.

In this sample, this clone turned up once. The rearrangement uses TRBV5-1 and TRBJ2-2, with TRBD2 matching over 10 bases. Germline CDR1 is SGHRS and CDR2 is YFSETQ. Losses at the gene ends were 7 bases for V and 2 bases for J; bases not matched to a gene: 2. The CDR3 runs 14 residues. CDR3: CASGTSVNTGELFF. As DNA, the CDR3 is TGCGCCAGCGGGACTAGCGTTAACACCGGGGAGCTGTTTTTT.

The sample holds one count of this clone. The chain uses TRBV11-2 and TRBJ2-6; 8 nucleotides match TRBD2. The CDR3 is 19 amino acids. V was pared by 2 bases and J by 0 bases, with 9 bases of the junction left unmatched. Germline assignment: CDR1 SGHAT and CDR2 FQNNGV. As DNA, the CDR3 is TGTGCCAGCAGCTTAACGTATGGCGGGGGGACCTCTGGGGCCAACGTCCTGACTTTC. Encoded protein: CASSLTYGGGTSGANVLTF. Looking up the rest from reference TRBV11-2 and TRBJ2-6 gives the full variable domain: EAGVAQSPRYKIIEKRQSVAFWCNPISGHATLYWYQQILGQGPKLLIQFQNNGVVDDSQLPKDRFSAERLKGVDSTLKIQPAKLEDSAVYLCASSLTYGGGTSGANVLTFGAGSRLTVL.

The chain links TRBV15 to TRBJ1-2, with 7 bases identical to TRBD1. The V segment lost 3 bases and the J segment 4 bases; nucleotides outside the gene matches: 11. CDR1 and CDR2 (germline): LNHNV, YYDKDF (reference sequence). The CDR3 consists of 16 residues. The CDR3 reads CATSSVTGSWGYGYTF. CDR3 nucleotides: TGTGCCACCAGCAGCGTGACAGGGAGTTGGGGCTATGGCTACACCTTC.

The chain uses TRBV28 and TRBJ1-4; D not resolved. The CDR3 extends over 14 amino acids. Germline V gene data show CDR1 as MDHEN and CDR2 as SYDVKM. V shed 8 bases and J shed 4 bases, with 14 bases lying between them. The CDR3 spells CASHQRTHNEKLFF. CDR3 nucleotide sequence: TGTGCCAGCCATCAGAGGACTCATAATGAAAAACTGTTTTTT.

V gene TRBV9 combines with J gene TRBJ2-7, with 7 bases lining up with TRBD1. Germline CDR1 SGDLS, CDR2 YYNGEE. The CDR3 has 14 residues. Germline trimming cut 0 bases from V and 3 bases from J; bases unmatched to any gene: 3. CDR3 region: CASSVEAGGYEQYF. The CDR3 coding sequence is TGTGCCAGCAGCGTAGAGGCAGGGGGCTACGAGCAGTACTTC.

The rearrangement joins TRBV4-1 to TRBJ1-5, with D hard to call. Germline V gene sequence: CDR1 MGHRA, CDR2 YSYEKL. The V gene lost 0 bases and the J gene lost 0 bases, with 12 bases spanning the gap. This CDR3 has 17 amino acids. The CDR3 here is CASSQDRWQASNQPQHF. The CDR3 DNA is TGCGCCAGCAGCCAAGATAGGTGGCAGGCTAGCAATCAGCCCCAGCATTTT.

This chain connects TRBV6-5 to TRBJ1-5; 9 positions agree with TRBD1. Losses at the gene ends were 6 bases for V and 5 bases for J; bases not matched to a gene: 5. The CDR3 has 14 amino acids. Germline lookup yields CDR1 MNHEY and CDR2 SVGAGI. Here the CDR3 reads CASRGTGSDQPQHF. In DNA, the CDR3 is TGTGCCAGCAGGGGGACAGGGAGTGATCAGCCCCAGCATTTT.

The rearrangement links TRBV7-2 to TRBJ2-2, with 8 bases that match TRBD2. CDR3 size: 14 residues. Germline values: CDR1 SGHTA, CDR2 FQGNSA. Trimming at V came to 5 bases and at J to 5 bases, leaving 4 bases not matched to a gene. The CDR3 here is CASSLGGDTGELFF. The CDR3 bases are TGTGCCAGCAGCCTCGGGGGGGATACCGGGGAGCTGTTTTTT.

The chain combines TRBV28 with TRBJ2-7, with a weak D call TRBD2 (6 bases). This CDR3 is built from 14 residues. Germline lookup yields CDR1 MDHEN and CDR2 SYDVKM. V was cut by 3 bases and J by 1 base, with 10 bases left in between. The CDR3 region is CASSFRGSSYEQYF. The CDR3, as DNA: TGTGCCAGCAGTTTCCGGGGGTCGTCCTACGAGCAGTACTTC.

The chain has TRBV6-6 and TRBJ1-2, with a possible D match to TRBD1 (6 bases). The CDR3 totals 11 residues. The germline V gene has CDR1 MNHNY and CDR2 SVGAGI (reference sequence). V was cut by 10 bases and J by 10 bases, with 16 bases left in between. The CDR3 is CATAGVEDYTF. The CDR3 nucleotides read TGTGCCACCGCAGGGGTCGAGGACTACACCTTC.

This clone was observed once. The V and J genes are TRBV27 and TRBJ2-7, with 7 bases that match TRBD1. Germline V CDR1 and CDR2: MNHEY, SMNVEV (reference sequence). The CDR3 is 17 residues long. J gave up 2 bases and V 4 bases, and 14 bases lay outside the gene matches. As DNA, the CDR3 is TGTGCCAGCAGTTCCCTACAGCCAACAGGGGAACCCTACGAGCAGTACTTC. It encodes CASSSLQPTGEPYEQYF.

The chain couples TRBV28 to TRBJ2-7, with D tentatively TRBD1 or TRBD2 (6 bases each). V was trimmed by 2 bases and J by 5 bases, leaving 19 bases between them. Germline V gene data show CDR1 as MDHEN and CDR2 as SYDVKM. This CDR3 is built from 16 residues. CDR3 protein: CASSLTLGQGRNEQYF. The CDR3 DNA reads TGTGCCAGCAGTTTAACCCTTGGGCAGGGGAGGAACGAGCAGTACTTC.

V usage is TRBV7-8 and J usage is TRBJ2-7; D could derive from TRBD1 or TRBD2 (7 bases each). CDR1 and CDR2 from the germline V gene are SGHVS and FQNEAQ. Between the trimmed V and J ends, which lost 7 bases and 4 bases, there was a span of 20 bases. The CDR3 is made up of 15 amino acids. The CDR3 loop is CASTRGGGGDYEQYF. CDR3 bases: TGTGCCAGCACCCGCGGGGGAGGGGGCGATTACGAGCAGTACTTC.

The V and J genes are TRBV9 and TRBJ1-2; the D is unclear. V lost 3 bases to trimming and J lost 8 bases, with 11 bases between them. Germline CDR1 and CDR2: SGDLS and YYNGEE. CDR3 length equals 12 residues. Here the CDR3 DNA reads TGTGCCAGCAGCGCGGCCCTTGGGGGCTACACCTTC. This codes for CASSAALGGYTF.

CDR3 sequence (DNA): TGTGCCAGCAGTAAAACAGGGTTCTATGGCTACACCTTC. The encoded protein is CASSKTGFYGYTF. V and J are TRBV28 and TRBJ1-2; possible D gene TRBD1, 6 bases. V lost 5 bases and J 4 bases, leaving 11 bases between the germline ends. CDR1 and CDR2 from the germline V gene are MDHEN and SYDVKM. CDR3 length equals 13 residues.

This clone has only one observation. This chain links TRBV4-3 with TRBJ1-1; D unresolved. CDR1 is LGHNA, CDR2 YSLEER, per germline. Trimming took off 4 bases at V and 6 bases at J, with 15 bases between the two ends. CDR3 size: 14 residues. CDR3 region: CASSPGVIRAEAFF. CDR3 sequence (DNA): TGCGCCAGCAGCCCTGGGGTCATTAGGGCTGAAGCTTTCTTT.